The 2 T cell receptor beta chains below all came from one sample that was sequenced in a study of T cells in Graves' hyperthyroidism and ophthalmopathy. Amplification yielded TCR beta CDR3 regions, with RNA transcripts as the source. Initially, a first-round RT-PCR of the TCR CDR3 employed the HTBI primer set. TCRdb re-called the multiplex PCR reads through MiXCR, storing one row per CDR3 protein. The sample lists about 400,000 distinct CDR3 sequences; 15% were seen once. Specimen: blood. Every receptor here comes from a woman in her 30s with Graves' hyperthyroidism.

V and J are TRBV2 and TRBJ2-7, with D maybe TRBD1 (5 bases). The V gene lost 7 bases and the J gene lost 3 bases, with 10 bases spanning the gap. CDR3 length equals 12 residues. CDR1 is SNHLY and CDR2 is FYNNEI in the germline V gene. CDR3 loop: CASMGQGYEQYF. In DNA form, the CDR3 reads TGTGCCAGCATGGGGCAGGGCTACGAGCAGTACTTC.

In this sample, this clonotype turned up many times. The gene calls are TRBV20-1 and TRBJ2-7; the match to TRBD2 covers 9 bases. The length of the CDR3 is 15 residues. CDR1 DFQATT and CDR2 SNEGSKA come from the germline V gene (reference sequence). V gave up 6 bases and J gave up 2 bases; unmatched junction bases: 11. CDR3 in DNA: TGCAGTGCCTCAGAGGGGGCGGGAGGGCCCTACGAGCAGTACTTC. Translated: CSASEGAGGPYEQYF.